This T cell receptor (beta chain) stems from a study of blood T cells in healthy people across ages (dated by TCRdb to between 2014 and 2017). Regarding the research as a whole: In model experiments, roughly one uniquely barcoded TCR beta cDNA molecule per two T cells was captured by template switching. The study measured age-related changes in TCR beta repertoire diversity using deep sequencing normalized with unique cDNA molecular identifiers. The donors were split into four age groups: young (average roughly 15 years), middle-aged (39), aged (about 62) and long-lived (roughly 88). To avoid experimental bias, donors of different ages were spread randomly across the sequencing lanes. Using the same blood draw, the study looked at two additional independent replicas of 1 million unique cDNA reads for two donors, one aged 18 to 30 and the other aged 80 or older.

Donors were a few dozen systemically healthy Caucasian individuals from Russia aged roughly 6 to 100 years. Each donor gave 8 to 10 milliliters of peripheral blood, drawn into EDTA-treated Vacutainer tubes. Ficoll-Paque density-gradient centrifugation was used to isolate PBMCs, with at least 6 million per sample. Total RNA was extracted from PBMCs with Trizol reagent, with at least 5 micrograms obtained per sample. For every donor, flow cytometry on a PBMC aliquot measured the percentage of naive CD45RAhigh/CD27high T cells. Worth noting for this clonotype: It lacks a known antigen. No clone much larger than this one lies a single base away; base qualities are absent.

The germline V gene specifies MDHEN as CDR1 and SYDVKM as CDR2. V is clipped by 4 bases and J by 4 bases, and the sequence between their germline boundaries is 16 bases long. Its CDR3 holds 15 amino acids, cysteine through phenylalanine. Only CDR3 DNA is held: 45 bases, read in frame from base 1. On the study overall, not on this receptor specifically: There was a strong correlation between observed TCR beta diversity and the percentage of naive T cells measured by flow cytometry. Observed TCR beta diversity per million T cells fell roughly linearly with age, and a significant reduction was already apparent by age approximately 40. Because donor CMV infection status was unknown, age-related changes in expanded clonotypes were potentially confounded. Since profiling was done on bulk unsorted PBMCs, naive and antigen-experienced compartments could not be conclusively compared. Estimates of total diversity from one million sequenced T cells were regarded as lower bounds and underestimates. The long-lived group showed more naive CD4+ T cells, fewer expanded clones and increased TCR diversity than the aged group, suggesting age selection.

Libraries came from 5' RACE. The listed sequencing device is Illumina HiSeq 2500. A second PCR of roughly 6 to 11 cycles was run with a J-beta primer mix and a sample-barcoded 5' primer. Each TCR beta cDNA molecule received a unique molecular identifier from a template-switch 5' adaptor carrying 12 random nucleotides. Each sample yielded at least 3 million CDR3-containing paired-end reads. All of the RNA was converted into first-strand cDNA using the Mint cDNA synthesis kit, with a TRBC-specific oligonucleotide serving as the primer. Following uracil-DNA glycosylase treatment, a first 18-cycle PCR with universal primers M1SS and BC2_uni_R was performed on all cDNA. On the authors' methods: Each sample was normalized by randomly selecting 1 million high-quality reads, each carrying a distinct molecular identifier. Instead of being binned into consensus sequences, reads that shared molecular identifiers were thrown out. MiTCR, with a Q25 quality threshold and the strictest error-elimination algorithm, was used for CDR3 identification, clonotype clustering and error correction. A nonparametric unseen species model with Euler transformation was used to estimate lower-bound total TCR beta diversity. The public sequencing data were trimmed at Q25 with fastp and processed into clonotypes with MiXCR by TCRdb, which kept only in-frame beta chains. Rows with a matching CDR3 protein are joined into one entry that keeps the most common DNA and genes. These V and J calls rely on TCRdb rather than the paper's analysis. This sample is represented by approximately 800,000 distinct CDR3 sequences; about 56% of them were singletons. The ten largest clones capture 20% to 30% of the sample.

This TCR derives from a man aged 40-49 years in good health. The chain was built from TRBV28 and TRBJ2-5, with the D gene tentatively TRBD1 or TRBD2, based on 6 matching bases in each. Material: blood. The nucleotide sequence reads as follows: TGTGCCAGCAGTTCTACCACAGGGCGGGGAGAGACCCAGTACTTC. Translation gives CASSSTTGRGETQYF.